This T cell receptor beta chain was captured by sequencing in a study of identical twins. Germline CDR1 is MNHEY and CDR2 is SVGAGI. V lost 2 bases, J lost 3 bases, and 14 bases lay in between. The CDR3 runs to 15 residues. This clonotype was counted only a few times. Its matching antigen is unknown. In TCRdb, the 5' RACE reads were re-called with MiXCR into one record per CDR3 protein. The data contain around 450,000 distinct CDR3 sequences, 14% of them singletons. Study-wide findings and caveats: Surplus twin overlap in beta out-of-frame sequences was less pronounced.

The same sample was also studied in work on yellow fever vaccine responses in identical twins.

This sequence joins TRBV6-5 and TRBJ2-7, with D perhaps TRBD2 (5 bases). The sequence derives from a woman younger than 35 in good health. Specimen: CD4+ T cells sorted from blood. The CDR3 region has the DNA TGTGCCAGCAGTTACCCGGATGCCGGGATCTACGAGCAGTACTTC. It specifies CASSYPDAGIYEQYF.